Detailed here is one T cell receptor (beta chain). Its specificity is unknown. Sequencing was performed with immunoSEQ multiplex PCR; in TCRdb, only in-frame clones are kept and a portion is missing. The sample records some 130,000 clones, 85% to 95% being singletons. This specimen comes from a study of graft-versus-host responses after intestinal transplantation. The wider study: Multivisceral, liver-intestinal, or isolated intestinal transplants were received by the recipients. Every recipient had anti-thymocyte globulin induction and around 3 years of tacrolimus plus steroids. Findings of the study overall: Allografts from individuals with graft-donor T cell macrochimerism displayed high graft-versus-host to host-versus-graft clonal ratios. The recipient marrow held GvH clones, and some of them showed up first in ileum or blood.

Germline values: CDR1 SGHTA, CDR2 FQGNSA. The CDR3 contains 15 residues. Trimming stripped 3 bases from V and 5 bases from J, with 16 bases between. Material: unstimulated CD4+ T cells sorted from spleen or lymph node cells, obtained before intestinal transplant. This receptor was taken from a human donor who received an intestinal transplant. The chain joins TRBV7-2 to TRBJ2-5; D tentatively fits TRBD1 or TRBD2 (5 bases each). CDR3 protein: CASSLLPRGVETQYF. Written as DNA, the CDR3 is TGTGCCAGCAGCTTGCTGCCCCGAGGGGTCGAGACCCAGTACTTC.